Each of the 10 T cell receptor beta chains below was sequenced from the same sample in a study of PD-L1 blockade in urothelial cancer. The time point: pretreatment peripheral blood. Libraries were prepared by immunoSEQ multiplex PCR; TCRdb keeps only in-frame clonotypes and omits some of them. The table shows about 85,000 clones, with 85% occurring only once. The material was PBMCs, obtained around atezolizumab (anti-PD-L1) treatment. These receptors were collected from a man in his fifties or sixties with urothelial cancer.

The V call is TRBV5-5, the J call TRBJ1-5; TRBD1 matches at 7 bases. Germline V gene sequence: CDR1 SGHKS, CDR2 YYEKEE (reference sequence). The CDR3 is made up of 15 amino acids. The V segment lost 7 bases and the J segment 3 bases; nucleotides outside the gene matches: 10. The CDR3: CASGAGQSINQPQHF. The CDR3 bases are TGTGCCAGCGGGGCGGGACAGTCAATCAATCAGCCCCAGCATTTT.

The chain joins TRBV10-3 to TRBJ2-3, with TRBD2 matching over 12 bases. This CDR3 region has 15 residues. The germline gives CDR1 ENHRY, CDR2 SYGVKD. The J segment lost 4 bases and the V segment lost 6 bases, leaving 5 bases of the junction unmatched. CDR3 nucleotide sequence: TGTGCCATCAGCCAGACTAGCGGGGGCCCAGATACGCAGTATTTT. Translating gives CAISQTSGGPDTQYF.

There are a few counts of this clone. The chain joins TRBV7-8 to TRBJ2-5; 10 bases map to TRBD1. Per germline, CDR1 SGHVS and CDR2 FQNEAQ. CDR3 length: 14 residues. V shed 5 bases, J shed 4 bases, and the junction held 4 bases outside the gene matches. This CDR3 is CASSPGTGVETQYF. The CDR3 coding sequence is TGTGCCAGCAGCCCCGGGACAGGGGTAGAGACCCAGTACTTC.

This sequence joins TRBV25-1 and TRBJ2-5, with 7 nucleotides matching TRBD1. This CDR3 region has 15 residues. Per the germline V gene, CDR1 is MGHDK and CDR2 is SYGVNS. Trimming cost V 1 base and J 4 bases; bases outside gene matches: 6. CDR3 nucleotide sequence: TGTGCCAGCAGTGAATGGGGCAGGGGGACAGAGACCCAGTACTTC. This translates into CASSEWGRGTETQYF.

The chain is built from TRBV19 and TRBJ1-2; 10 bases agree with TRBD1. The length of the CDR3 is 12 residues. CDR1 and CDR2 (germline): LNHDA, SQIVND (reference sequence). Trimming at V came to 8 bases and at J to 7 bases, leaving 4 bases not matched to a gene. In DNA form, the CDR3 reads TGTGCCAGTCACGGGACAGGGGTTGGCTACACCTTC. Translating it yields CASHGTGVGYTF.

The chain employs TRBV10-3 and TRBJ2-7; 7 nucleotides match TRBD1. Germline V gene sequence: CDR1 ENHRY, CDR2 SYGVKD. CDR3 length: 14 residues. Trimming took 1 base from V and 3 from J; bases not matched to a gene: 3. The CDR3 spells CAISEYGTVYEQYF. The CDR3 DNA is TGTGCCATCAGTGAGTACGGGACAGTCTACGAGCAGTACTTC.

J is TRBJ2-3 and V is TRBV14, with D possibly matching TRBD1 (5 bases). The CDR3 length is 15 residues. Deletions cut 2 bases from V and 2 bases from J, with 11 bases between. The V gene's germline CDR1 is SGHDN and CDR2 FVKESK. This chain's CDR3 is CASSQTGTFTDTQYF. The CDR3 DNA reads TGTGCCAGCAGCCAAACAGGAACGTTCACAGATACGCAGTATTTT.

The CDR3, as DNA: TGTGCCAGCAGCCCTCGACAGGGAAGCACCGGGGAGCTGTTTTTT. Protein product: CASSPRQGSTGELFF. This sequence joins TRBV7-9 and TRBJ2-2; the match to TRBD1 covers 7 bases. With V trimmed by 5 bases and J by 4 bases, 7 bases remained unmatched. Germline CDR1 and CDR2: SEHNR and FQNEAQ (reference sequence). The CDR3 is made up of 15 amino acids.

V gene TRBV10-3 combines with J gene TRBJ1-5; weak D call: TRBD1 (5 bases). Deletions cut 5 bases from V and 2 bases from J, with 10 bases between. Germline CDR1 is ENHRY and CDR2 is SYGVKD. This CDR3 has 14 amino acids. This chain's CDR3 is CAISQGIGNQPQHF. The DNA for the CDR3 is TGTGCCATCAGTCAGGGAATAGGCAATCAGCCCCAGCATTTT.

The genes are TRBV12-5 and TRBJ2-1, with 7 nucleotides matching TRBD2. CDR3 size: 13 residues. Germline CDR1 LGHNT, CDR2 FRNRAP. Losses at the gene ends were 6 bases for V and 3 bases for J; bases not matched to a gene: 2. The CDR3, as DNA: TGTGCTAGTGGGGGAGGGAACTACAATGAGCAGTTCTTC. Amino acid sequence: CASGGGNYNEQFF.